This T cell receptor beta chain was sequenced during a study of cytomegalovirus exposure and HLA in healthy donors. Study-wide points: Apparent HLA restriction characterized most CMV-associated TCR beta chains in a later analysis.

Points on this clone: The antigen remains undetermined.

13 Jbeta primers and 60 Vbeta primers were used for the PCR. Assay: immunoSEQ multiplex PCR; the TCRdb copy retains only in-frame clones and omits some. The profile shows roughly 69,000 clones, more than 60% of them singletons. Trimming took 5 bases from V and 4 from J, leaving 17 bases between them. Germline values: CDR1 MNHEY, CDR2 SVGAGI. The CDR3 has 15 residues. Sequenced material: PBMCs. The gene calls are TRBV6-5 and TRBJ2-5, with D possibly TRBD2 on 6 matching bases. The TCR sequence derives from a male donor in good health and CMV-seropositive. The CDR3 region is CASSTHGGRVETQYF. The CDR3 DNA reads TGTGCCAGCAGTACCCACGGGGGTCGAGTAGAGACCCAGTACTTC.